This is a list of T cell receptor beta chains from one sample in a study of shared clonotypes between healthy human individuals. Libraries were prepared by immunoSEQ multiplex PCR; TCRdb keeps only in-frame clonotypes and omits some of them. Here the sample spans 450,000 to 500,000 clones, more than 75% being singletons. Sequenced input: PBMCs. Receptors were obtained from a woman aged 40 to 50 in good health. Some clones in this sample may be carry-over from other donors' samples. Both conserved end residues are trimmed from each CDR3. The order of the fields is CDR3 protein, J gene, V gene.

ASSEPGGGRHEQF TRBJ2-1 TRBV7-9
ASSIVREGRETQY TRBJ2-5 TRBV19
ASSPMSGSSGNTIY TRBJ1-3 TRBV5-1
AGGRSNTGELF TRBJ2-2 TRBV7-2
ASSQAHSTYEQY TRBJ2-7 TRBV4-2
ASSTLAGGRNEQY TRBJ2-7 TRBV11-2
ASSPFQRLAGDEQF TRBJ2-1 TRBV11-2
ASSYSKRKRGYGYT TRBJ1-2 TRBV6-5
ASSYQIGQGGGYT TRBJ1-2 TRBV28
ASSLERQGTQPQH TRBJ1-5 TRBV5-5
ASSLEGPSHGNTIY TRBJ1-3 TRBV5-1
AWTLRSTSGNTIY TRBJ1-3 TRBV30
SVGDSYEQY TRBJ2-7 TRBV29-1
ASSAGVAGGPGEQY TRBJ2-7 TRBV10-1
ASRWFSTNTGELF TRBJ2-2 TRBV6-1
ASSVDRRMETQY TRBJ2-5 TRBV7-2
AWSVRAGMAEQY TRBJ2-7 TRBV30
ASTLFDIQY TRBJ2-4 TRBV7-2
ASSTDYGYT TRBJ1-2 TRBV7-9
ASSPTGLELDTQY TRBJ2-3 TRBV5-1
SIQRADTQY TRBJ2-3 TRBV20-1
ASSRQGLQPQH TRBJ1-5 TRBV19
ASSLEAGSEAF TRBJ1-1 TRBV7-9
ASRWSGRWSETQY TRBJ2-5 TRBV6-5
ASSLDGGGDIQY TRBJ2-4 TRBV5-1
ASSLRQENTEAF TRBJ1-1 TRBV28
ASSLHSGAYEQY . TRBV14
ASTFASGETDTQY TRBJ2-3 TRBV11-2
ASSILRGGVGNQPQH TRBJ1-5 TRBV28
ASSLMPYSGANVLT TRBJ2-6 TRBV5-1
RPHGNNEQF TRBJ2-1 TRBV20-1
ASSPATQYTEAF TRBJ1-1 TRBV18